The T cell receptor beta chain under discussion was sequenced for a study of human T cells and chemical hapten exposure. TCRdb re-called the RACE reads with MiXCR, one entry per CDR3 protein. The data show 30,000 to 40,000 distinct CDR3 sequences, more than 10% seen once. Time point: pre-sensitization, week 0. Treatment of the sample: therapeutic diphenylcyclopropenone sensitization with weekly scalp DPC. Extraction yielded total RNA from whole blood (unfractionated). The sample holds many counts of this clonotype. The origin of this receptor is a woman in her thirties or forties with alopecia areata. Some clones in this sample may be carry-over from other donors' samples. Here the sequenced sample was whole blood, taken in connection with sensitization to the hapten diphenylcyclopropenone (DPC).

This chain's CDR3 is CASSRLAGLEQYF. The CDR3 DNA follows: TGTGCCAGCAGCCGACTAGCGGGACTCGAGCAGTACTTC. The chain couples TRBV11-1 to TRBJ2-7, with TRBD2 identical over 11 bases. This CDR3 has 13 residues. Germline values: CDR1 SGHAT, CDR2 FQDESV (reference sequence). V dropped 5 bases and J dropped 6; count of bases not matched to a gene: 3.